Here is one T cell receptor beta chain with its context. The antigen is unknown. At baseline, cycle 4 day 1, and cycle 7 day 1, blood was sampled. This entry comes from a study of OX40 agonist ivuxolimab in advanced cancers. Looking at the study overall: Patients in dose escalation had liver, melanoma, kidney or head and neck cancers. Study-wide results and limits: At doses 0.1 to 3.0 mg/kg, CD4+ and CD8+ clones expanded. The investigators did not determine what antigen specificity the expanded peripheral T cells had.

Assay: immunoSEQ multiplex PCR; the TCRdb copy retains only in-frame clones and omits some. This sample has 130,000 or so clones; roughly 95% occur once, and the top ten carry roughly 0.15%. CDR3 length: 13 amino acids. Germline CDR1 is MNHEY and CDR2 is SVGAGI. Trimming took off 6 bases at V and 8 bases at J, with 14 bases between the two ends. The genes are TRBV6-5 and TRBJ2-1; no reliable D call. The clonotype originates from an adult with an advanced solid tumor such as melanoma, head and neck, liver or kidney cancer. The source was CD4+ or CD8+ T cells sorted from blood, collected in a trial of the OX40 agonist ivuxolimab. Written as DNA, the CDR3 is TGTGCCAGCAGGCCCGCCCCGGGCGATGAGCAGTTCTTC. This gives the protein CASRPAPGDEQFF.